This is a list of T cell receptor beta chains from one sample in a study of blood T cell repertoires in COVID-19. Libraries were prepared by immunoSEQ multiplex PCR; TCRdb keeps only in-frame clonotypes and omits some of them. The table records about 83,000 clones, about 86% of them present only once. The sample consisted of peripheral blood. Every receptor here comes from a woman older than 75 in a cohort sampled during active or convalescent COVID-19. CDR3s include the opening cysteine and the closing phenylalanine or tryptophan. The order of the fields is clone size, J gene, V gene, D gene, CDR3 protein, CDR3 DNA. The D gene is left open where the match is weak. A clone size is listed for some rows: how often the clone was seen (once, few, many), or a class if it is expanded.

- | TRBJ2-5 | TRBV5-1 | - | CASSLDYGGEETQYF | TGCGCCAGCAGCTTGGATTACGGGGGAGAAGAGACCCAGTACTTC
- | TRBJ1-1 | TRBV6-5 | - | CASKQRGGQNTEAFF | TGTGCCAGCAAACAACGGGGGGGGCAGAACACTGAAGCTTTCTTT
- | TRBJ1-3 | TRBV18 | - | CASSPQAGESGNTIYF | TGTGCCAGCTCACCACAGGCAGGGGAATCTGGAAACACCATATATTTT
- | TRBJ2-6 | TRBV9 | TRBD2 | CASSVLAGGNSGANVLTF | TGTGCCAGCAGCGTTCTAGCGGGAGGCAACTCTGGGGCCAACGTCCTGACTTTC
- | TRBJ2-1 | TRBV18 | TRBD2 | CASSPLAGASSYNEQFF | TGTGCCAGCTCACCTCTAGCGGGAGCGAGCTCCTACAATGAGCAGTTCTTC
- | TRBJ1-5 | TRBV28 | TRBD1 | CASASWTGGSNQPQHF | TGTGCCAGCGCTTCCTGGACAGGGGGTAGCAATCAGCCCCAGCATTTT
- | TRBJ2-2 | TRBV10-1 | - | CASSKQGPSNTGELFF | TGCGCCAGCAGTAAACAGGGACCGTCGAACACCGGGGAGCTGTTTTTT
- | TRBJ2-3 | TRBV18 | - | CASSPETDTQYF | TGTGCCAGCTCACCCGAGACAGATACGCAGTATTTT
once | TRBJ1-5 | TRBV7-9 | - | CASSSTGSDQPQHF | TGTGCCAGCAGCTCTACAGGGTCGGATCAGCCCCAGCATTTT
- | TRBJ1-5 | TRBV19 | TRBD1 | CASIQGGGSLQPQHF | TGTGCCAGTATCCAAGGGGGCGGAAGCTTGCAGCCCCAGCATTTT
- | TRBJ2-6 | TRBV10-2 | - | CASSGGRGSGANVLTF | TGCGCCAGCAGTGGCGGCAGGGGCTCTGGGGCCAACGTCCTGACTTTC